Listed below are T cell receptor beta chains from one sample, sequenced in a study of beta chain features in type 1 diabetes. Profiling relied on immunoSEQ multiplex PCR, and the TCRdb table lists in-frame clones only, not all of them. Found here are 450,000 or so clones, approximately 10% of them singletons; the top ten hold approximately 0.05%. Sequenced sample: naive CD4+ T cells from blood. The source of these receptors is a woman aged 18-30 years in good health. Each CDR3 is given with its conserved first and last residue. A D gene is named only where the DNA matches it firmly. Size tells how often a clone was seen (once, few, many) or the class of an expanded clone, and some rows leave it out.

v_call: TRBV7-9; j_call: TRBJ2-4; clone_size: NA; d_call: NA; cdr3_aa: CASSPSGTTAKNIQYF; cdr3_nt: TGTGCCAGCAGCCCTTCAGGGACGACAGCCAAAAACATTCAGTACTTC
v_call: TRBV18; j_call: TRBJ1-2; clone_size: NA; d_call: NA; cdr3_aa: CASSPDPRANYGYTF; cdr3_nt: TGTGCCAGCTCACCGGACCCGAGAGCTAACTATGGCTACACCTTC
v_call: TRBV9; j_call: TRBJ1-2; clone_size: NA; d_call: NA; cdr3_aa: CASSAGWTSYGYTF; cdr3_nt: TGTGCCAGCAGCGCGGGATGGACGTCCTATGGCTACACCTTC
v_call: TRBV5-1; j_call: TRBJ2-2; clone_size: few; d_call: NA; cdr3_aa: CASSPGQTSGELFF; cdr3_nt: TGCGCCAGCAGCCCCGGACAGACGAGCGGGGAGCTGTTTTTT
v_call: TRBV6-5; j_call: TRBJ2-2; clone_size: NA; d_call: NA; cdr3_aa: CASSLGTGNTGELFF; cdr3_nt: TGTGCCAGCAGTCTCGGAACTGGGAACACCGGGGAGCTGTTTTTT
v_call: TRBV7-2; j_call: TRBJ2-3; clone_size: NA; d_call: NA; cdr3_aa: CASSFIGTDTQYF; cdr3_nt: TGTGCCAGCAGCTTCATCGGCACAGATACGCAGTATTTT
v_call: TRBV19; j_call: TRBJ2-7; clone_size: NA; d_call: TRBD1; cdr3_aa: CASSIRQGIYEQYF; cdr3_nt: TGTGCCAGTAGCATAAGACAGGGAATCTACGAGCAGTACTTC
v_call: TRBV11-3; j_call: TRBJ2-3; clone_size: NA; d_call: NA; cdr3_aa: CASSLFHGTDTQYF; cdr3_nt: TGTGCCAGCAGCTTATTTCACGGAACAGATACGCAGTATTTT
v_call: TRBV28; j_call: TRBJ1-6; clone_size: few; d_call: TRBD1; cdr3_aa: CASTRTGVAPLHF; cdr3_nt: TGTGCCAGCACCCGGACAGGCGTGGCACCCCTCCACTTT
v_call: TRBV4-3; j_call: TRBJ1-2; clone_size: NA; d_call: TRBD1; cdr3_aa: CASSLTRGPVYGYTF; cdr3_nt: TGCGCCAGCAGCCTGACCAGGGGGCCGGTCTATGGCTACACCTTC
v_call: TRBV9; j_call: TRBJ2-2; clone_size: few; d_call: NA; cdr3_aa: CASRTSGNTGELFF; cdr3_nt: TGTGCCAGCAGGACTAGTGGTAACACCGGGGAGCTGTTTTTT
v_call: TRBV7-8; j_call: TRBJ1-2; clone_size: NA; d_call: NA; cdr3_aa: CASSLRGLGAYGYTF; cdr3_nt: TGTGCCAGCAGCTTACGGGGATTAGGGGCCTATGGCTACACCTTC
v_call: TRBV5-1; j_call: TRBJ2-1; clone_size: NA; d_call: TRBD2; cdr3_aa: CASSLPGTSGGNEQFF; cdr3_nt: TGCGCCAGCAGCCTCCCAGGGACTAGCGGAGGCAATGAGCAGTTCTTC
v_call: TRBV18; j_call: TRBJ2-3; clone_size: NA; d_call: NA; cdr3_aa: CASSPPPSVDTQYF; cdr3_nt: TGTGCCAGCTCACCACCACCTAGCGTAGATACGCAGTATTTT
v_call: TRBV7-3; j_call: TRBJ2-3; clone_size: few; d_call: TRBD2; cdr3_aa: CASSPSWRETDTQYF; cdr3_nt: TGTGCCAGCAGCCCTTCCTGGCGGGAGACGGATACGCAGTATTTT
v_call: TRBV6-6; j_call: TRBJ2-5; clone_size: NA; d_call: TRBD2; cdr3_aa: CASTPKGGLAKETQYF; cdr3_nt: TGTGCCAGCACCCCCAAGGGAGGACTAGCGAAAGAGACCCAGTACTTC
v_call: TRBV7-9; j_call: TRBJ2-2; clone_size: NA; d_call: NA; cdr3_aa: CASSPLDRRAGELFF; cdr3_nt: TGTGCCAGCAGCCCCCTGGACCGGAGGGCCGGGGAGCTGTTTTTT
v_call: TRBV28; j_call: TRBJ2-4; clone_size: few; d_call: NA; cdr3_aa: CASSLGAAKNIQYF; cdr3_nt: TGTGCCAGCAGTTTGGGGGCGGCCAAAAACATTCAGTACTTC
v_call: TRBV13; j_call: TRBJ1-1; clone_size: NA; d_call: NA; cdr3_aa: CASSSLGGTAEAFF; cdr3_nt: TGTGCCAGCAGCTCCCTTGGGGGAACTGCTGAAGCTTTCTTT
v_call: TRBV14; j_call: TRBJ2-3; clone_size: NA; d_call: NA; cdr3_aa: CASNDRPRDTQYF; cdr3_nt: TGTGCCAGCAACGACCGGCCCCGGGATACGCAGTATTTT
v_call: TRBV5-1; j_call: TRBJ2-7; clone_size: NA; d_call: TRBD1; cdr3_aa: CASRPYAGQGGEQYF; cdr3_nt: TGCGCCAGCAGGCCTTATGCAGGACAGGGAGGCGAGCAGTACTTC
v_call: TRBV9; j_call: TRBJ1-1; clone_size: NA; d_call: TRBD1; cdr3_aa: CASSLGQGNTEAFF; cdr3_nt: TGTGCCAGCAGCCTAGGACAGGGAAACACTGAAGCTTTCTTT
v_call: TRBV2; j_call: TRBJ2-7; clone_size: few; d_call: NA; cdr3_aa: CASSLDRFYEQYF; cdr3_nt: TGTGCCAGCAGTCTAGACAGGTTCTACGAGCAGTACTTC
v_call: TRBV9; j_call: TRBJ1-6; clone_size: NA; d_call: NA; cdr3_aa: CASSVSSYSDSPLHF; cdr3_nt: TGTGCCAGCAGCGTAAGTTCGTACAGCGATTCACCCCTCCACTTT
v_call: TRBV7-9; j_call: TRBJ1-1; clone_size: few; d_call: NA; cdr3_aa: CASSLLAVNTEAFF; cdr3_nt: TGTGCCAGCAGCTTACTGGCGGTGAACACTGAAGCTTTCTTT
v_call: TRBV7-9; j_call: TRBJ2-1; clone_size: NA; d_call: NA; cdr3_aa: CASTPLSGRGEQFF; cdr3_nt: TGTGCCAGCACCCCGCTAAGCGGCCGGGGTGAGCAGTTCTTC
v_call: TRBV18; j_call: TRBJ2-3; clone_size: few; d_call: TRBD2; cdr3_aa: CASSKQSGEGDTQYF; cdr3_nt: TGTGCCAGCTCAAAACAGAGCGGGGAAGGAGATACGCAGTATTTT
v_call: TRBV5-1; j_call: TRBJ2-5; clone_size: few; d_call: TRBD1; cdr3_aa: CASSFNRGNAPETQYF; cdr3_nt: TGCGCCAGCAGCTTTAACAGGGGTAATGCCCCGGAGACCCAGTACTTC
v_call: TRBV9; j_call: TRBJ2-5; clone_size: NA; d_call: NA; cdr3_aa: CASSPEAQETQYF; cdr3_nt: TGTGCCAGCAGCCCCGAAGCCCAAGAGACCCAGTACTTC